This T cell receptor (beta chain) was identified in a study of cytomegalovirus exposure and HLA in healthy donors. Study-wide results and caveats: The presence/absence work took it that sequencing depth was about the same across donors. Cytomegalovirus association was assigned to over 150 TCR beta chains.

In the PCR, 60 Vbeta and 13 Jbeta primers were used. Method: immunoSEQ multiplex PCR; TCRdb's copy keeps in-frame clones and lacks some. The table has about 140,000 clones, approximately 87% seen once; the top ten hold more than 1.5%. Unmatched junction bases numbered 2, after V lost 3 bases and J lost 0 bases. Germline lookup yields CDR1 GTSNPN and CDR2 SVGIG (reference sequence). This CDR3 contains 15 residues. Worth noting for this clone: Its antigen remains unidentified.

This receptor was identified in a man between 40 and 49 years old in good health and CMV-seronegative. The chain recombines TRBV30 with TRBJ2-1, with TRBD1 identical over 10 bases. The sequenced sample consisted of PBMCs. The CDR3 region has the DNA TGTGCCTGGAGCGGGGACAGGGGCTCCTACAATGAGCAGTTCTTC. This translates into CAWSGDRGSYNEQFF.